One sample yielded the 26 T cell receptor beta chains listed below, sequenced in a study of T-cell reconstitution after alpha-beta-depleted transplantation in children. Preparing the TCRbeta library involved the use of unique molecular identifiers. Using its own MiXCR run on the PCR reads, TCRdb lists one record per CDR3 protein. In the table there are hundreds of thousands of distinct CDR3 sequences, approximately 22% of which are singletons. The sequencing used PBMCs, mostly from graft donor cells, collected 360 days after TCRalphabeta/CD19-depleted stem cell transplant. These receptors came from a boy under two years old who had a stem cell transplant for acute myeloid leukemia, so the T cells may come from the graft donor.

The rearrangement uses TRBV11-2 and TRBJ2-1, with D unresolved. The germline CDR1 and CDR2 sequences are SGHAT and FQNNGV. This CDR3 comprises 15 residues. The V and J ends lost 1 base and 9 bases respectively, with 16 bases between them. CDR3 bases: TGTGCCAGCAGCTTAGTTTCTGGCAGGTTGGGTGAGCAGTTCTTC. Translated: CASSLVSGRLGEQFF.

The chain recombines TRBV5-1 with TRBJ1-1; tentatively, D is TRBD1 (6 bases). Germline loops: CDR1 SGHRS, CDR2 YFSETQ. The V end was cut by 1 base, the J end by 8 bases, with 18 bases between. There are 15 residues in the CDR3. The CDR3 reads CASSLRGAGAVEAFF. CDR3 in DNA: TGCGCCAGCAGCTTGAGGGGGGCAGGGGCGGTCGAAGCTTTCTTT. Drawing the rest from reference TRBV5-1 and TRBJ1-1, the complete variable domain is KAGVTQTPRYLIKTRGQQVTLSCSPISGHRSVSWYQQTPGQGLQFLFEYFSETQRNKGNFPGRFSGRQFSNSRSEMNVSTLELGDSALYLCASSLRGAGAVEAFFGQGTRLTVV.

The CDR3, as DNA: TGTGCCATCAGTGAGTCGGGAAAACTAGCGGGGGCCTCCTACGAGCAGTACGTC. It specifies CAISESGKLAGASYEQYV. This chain joins TRBV10-3 and TRBJ2-7; 11 bases map to TRBD2. V lost 0 bases, J lost 0 bases, and 7 bases stayed unmatched. The CDR3 is 18 amino acids. Germline V gene data show CDR1 as ENHRY and CDR2 as SYGVKD.

This clonotype was recorded a few times. J is TRBJ2-1 and V is TRBV4-2; D might be TRBD1 (5 bases). CDR1 and CDR2 (germline): LGHNA, YNFKEQ. The CDR3 loop spans 18 amino acids. V lost 0 bases and J lost 7, with 22 bases in between. CDR3 protein: CASSQERGPESPVNEQFF. The CDR3 nucleotides read TGTGCCAGCAGCCAAGAAAGGGGCCCGGAATCACCAGTAAATGAGCAGTTCTTC.

There are a few counts of this clonotype. The chain joins TRBV4-1 to TRBJ1-1; TRBD1 might be the D (6 bases). This CDR3 is built from 13 residues. Germline CDR1 MGHRA, CDR2 YSYEKL. Trimming removed 3 bases from V and 5 bases from J, with 10 bases in between. In DNA, the CDR3 is TGCGCCAGCAGCCAGGGGGCATCGACTGAAGCTTTCTTT. Translated, it gives CASSQGASTEAFF.

This clonotype was seen a handful of times. The chain joins TRBV5-1 to TRBJ2-3; TRBD1 aligns across 7 bases. CDR3 length equals 16 residues. J lost 4 bases, V lost 2 bases, and 10 bases had no gene match. Per the germline V gene, CDR1 is SGHRS and CDR2 is YFSETQ. The DNA for the CDR3 is TGCGCCAGCAGCTTTTCGGGACAGTCTAGAGCAGATACGCAGTATTTT. It encodes CASSFSGQSRADTQYF. The whole variable domain, remainder taken from reference TRBV5-1 and TRBJ2-3, is KAGVTQTPRYLIKTRGQQVTLSCSPISGHRSVSWYQQTPGQGLQFLFEYFSETQRNKGNFPGRFSGRQFSNSRSEMNVSTLELGDSALYLCASSFSGQSRADTQYFGPGTRLTVL.

V and J are TRBV7-2 and TRBJ2-2, with 8 bases that match TRBD1. The CDR3 has 15 amino acids. J lost 1 base, V lost 5 bases, and 3 bases had no gene match. CDR1 SGHTA and CDR2 FQGNSA come from the germline V gene. CDR3 in DNA: TGTGCCAGCAGCACCGACAGGGGGAACACCGGGGAGCTGTTTTTT. This translates into CASSTDRGNTGELFF.

The CDR3 is CATSLEEEAFF. The CDR3 DNA sequence: TGTGCCACCAGCTTGGAGGAAGAAGCTTTCTTT. V gene TRBV24-1 combines with J gene TRBJ1-1; no clear D. This CDR3 has 11 residues. The V gene's germline CDR1 is KGHDR and CDR2 SFDVKD. Trimming took 7 bases from V and 8 from J, leaving 10 bases between them.

This clonotype has a handful of counts. The chain carries TRBV11-2 and TRBJ2-1; D ambiguous. The germline CDR1 and CDR2 sequences are SGHAT and FQNNGV. V was trimmed by 0 bases and J by 7 bases, leaving 10 bases between them. The CDR3 covers 14 residues. Here the CDR3 DNA reads TGTGCCAGCAGCTTAGAGTACTGGGGTAATGAGCAGTTCTTC. Its protein is CASSLEYWGNEQFF.

The chain combines TRBV11-2 with TRBJ2-1, with D possibly matching TRBD2 (5 bases). The CDR3 loop spans 13 amino acids. Trimming pared 2 bases from V and 6 bases from J, leaving 8 bases between. Germline assignment: CDR1 SGHAT and CDR2 FQNNGV. CDR3 in amino acids: CASSLMGVNEQFF. The CDR3 DNA reads TGTGCCAGCAGCTTAATGGGAGTCAATGAGCAGTTCTTC.

This clonotype was seen only a few times. The V gene is TRBV5-1, the J gene TRBJ2-5, with D tentatively TRBD1 (5 bases). Germline V gene data show CDR1 as SGHRS and CDR2 as YFSETQ. The length of the CDR3 is 16 residues. The ends were cut back, 7 bases at V and 2 bases at J, with 21 bases in the middle. CDR3 sequence (DNA): TGCGCCAGCCGAGTGACAGTCTCACCCCCTCAAGAGACCCAGTACTTC. It translates to CASRVTVSPPQETQYF.

The sample holds a few counts of this clonotype. The rearrangement uses TRBV4-3 and TRBJ2-5; D is possibly TRBD1 (6 bases). Germline loops: CDR1 LGHNA, CDR2 YSLEER. Deletions cut 3 bases from V and 1 base from J, with 12 bases between. CDR3 length: 15 amino acids. CDR3 sequence: CASSQRQVTQETQYF. DNA of the CDR3: TGCGCCAGCAGCCAGCGACAGGTGACCCAAGAGACCCAGTACTTC.

This clonotype appeared a few times. CDR3 sequence reads: CSAPFRRGPLYNEQFF. CDR3 DNA: TGCAGTGCCCCTTTCAGGCGGGGGCCCCTCTACAATGAGCAGTTCTTC. The V and J genes are TRBV20-1 and TRBJ2-1, with a weak D call TRBD2 (7 bases). The CDR3 loop spans 16 amino acids. V was cut by 6 bases and J by 3 bases, with 21 bases left in between. The germline V gene encodes CDR1 DFQATT and CDR2 SNEGSKA (reference sequence).

J is TRBJ1-5 and V is TRBV14, with D hard to call. Between the trimmed V and J ends, which lost 0 bases and 7 bases, there was a span of 4 bases. The CDR3 totals 12 residues. Germline-derived CDR1 and CDR2 are SGHDN and FVKESK. CDR3 in DNA: TGTGCCAGCAGCCAAGAAGACCAGCCCCAGCATTTT. The encoded protein is CASSQEDQPQHF.

This clonotype was observed at least ten times. The chain has TRBV13 and TRBJ2-1, with 9 bases fitting TRBD1. Germline CDR1 reads PRHDT; CDR2 reads FYEKMQ (reference sequence). The ends lost 4 bases at V and 7 bases at J; junction bases unmatched: 11. This CDR3 spans 16 amino acids. CDR3 amino acids: CASSSLSGDRENEQFF. The CDR3, as DNA: TGTGCCAGCAGCTCCCTTTCTGGGGACAGGGAGAATGAGCAGTTCTTC. Together with reference TRBV13 and TRBJ2-1, the CDR3 gives the full variable domain: AAGVIQSPRHLIKEKRETATLKCYPIPRHDTVYWYQQGPGQDPQFLISFYEKMQSDKGSIPDRFSAQQFSDYHSELNMSSLELGDSALYFCASSSLSGDRENEQFFGPGTRLTVL.

The chain carries TRBV9 and TRBJ2-3, with 7 bases aligning to TRBD2. The CDR3 sequence is 17 residues long. The germline gives CDR1 SGDLS, CDR2 YYNGEE. V was pared by 2 bases and J by 2 bases, with 11 bases of the junction left unmatched. CDR3 bases: TGTGCCAGCAGCGTTCCCAGCGGGGCGACCTACACAGATACGCAGTATTTT. It is translated as CASSVPSGATYTDTQYF.

In this sample, this clonotype turned up a few times. V and J are TRBV5-1 and TRBJ2-3, with 11 bases lining up with TRBD2. CDR1 and CDR2 (germline): SGHRS, YFSETQ. The CDR3 spans 16 residues. Trimming at V came to 3 bases and at J to 5 bases, leaving 8 bases not matched to a gene. In DNA, the CDR3 is TGCGCCAGCAGCTCCCATAGCGGGGGGGCAGGAGATACGCAGTATTTT. It codes for CASSSHSGGAGDTQYF.

This clonotype was recorded many times. This chain connects TRBV20-1 to TRBJ2-5; possibly TRBD2 for D (7 bases). In germline, CDR1 is DFQATT, CDR2 SNEGSKA (reference sequence). Trimming shortened V by 5 bases and J by 9 bases, and 25 bases separated the two germline ends. This CDR3 is 15 amino acids long. The CDR3 region is CSAEAQGLGPGAQYF. The CDR3 nucleotides are TGCAGTGCTGAGGCTCAAGGACTAGGACCAGGGGCCCAGTACTTC.

As concerns this clonotype: Its ends do not fully match the called genes, so a read error is possible. The gene calls are TRBV4-1 and TRBJ2-1, with 8 nucleotides matching TRBD2. Germline CDR1 reads MGHRA; CDR2 reads YSYEKL. The CDR3 spans 16 residues. The CDR3 here is CASSFGSGGGYKEQFF. The DNA for the CDR3 is TGCGCCAGCAGCTTTGGGAGCGGGGGAGGGTACAAAGAGCAGTTCTTC.

The genes are TRBV18 and TRBJ2-1; 8 positions match TRBD2. Germline V gives CDR1 KGHSH, CDR2 LQKENI. The CDR3 loop spans 16 amino acids. Unmatched junction bases numbered 9, after V lost 3 bases and J lost 5 bases. In nucleotides, the CDR3 is TGTGCCAGCTCACCCCTAAAGAGCGGGGGTCACAATGAGCAGTTCTTC. Translation: CASSPLKSGGHNEQFF.

J is TRBJ1-4 and V is TRBV6-1; TRBD1 matches at 7 bases. From germline, CDR1 is MNHNS and CDR2 SASEGT. CDR3 size: 14 residues. V trimming: 5 bases; J trimming: 8 bases; junction bases outside the gene matches: 8. CDR3 DNA sequence: TGTGCCAGCAGTCCGGGACAGCTCGGAGAAAAACTGTTTTTT. This translates into CASSPGQLGEKLFF.

This clonotype has at least ten counts. V and J are TRBV7-2 and TRBJ1-5; no clear D. The CDR3 spans 17 residues. V was clipped by 1 base and J by 0 bases, with 13 bases between them. Germline V gene data show CDR1 as SGHTA and CDR2 as FQGNSA. CDR3 bases: TGTGCCAGCAGCTTAGGCGGGCCCCTGGATAGCAATCAGCCCCAGCATTTT. Residues: CASSLGGPLDSNQPQHF.

The chain has TRBV12-3 or TRBV12-4 and TRBJ1-3, with 7 positions matching TRBD1. The CDR3 runs to 13 residues. After removal of 6 bases from V and 4 bases from J, the junction contained 3 bases not matched to a gene. The CDR3 DNA follows: TGTGCCAGCAGACCGGGACAGGGAAACACCATATATTTT. Translation: CASRPGQGNTIYF.

This clonotype was observed a few times. The CDR3, as DNA: TGTGCCAGCAGTTACGTACCGGATGCAGATACGCAGTATTTT. This gives the protein CASSYVPDADTQYF. The V and J genes are TRBV6-5 and TRBJ2-3; D remains unclear. Germline V CDR1 and CDR2: MNHEY, SVGAGI. V was trimmed by 2 bases and J by 4 bases, leaving 10 bases between them. The CDR3 runs to 14 residues.

A few counts support this clonotype. This chain connects TRBV10-3 to TRBJ2-2, with D unclear. The CDR3 is made up of 14 amino acids. Germline V lookup: CDR1 ENHRY, CDR2 SYGVKD. Trimming took 2 bases from V and 5 from J, leaving 9 bases between them. DNA of the CDR3: TGTGCCATCAGTGAGGCTCCTCAAACCGGGGAGCTGTTTTTT. Its translation is CAISEAPQTGELFF.

This clonotype has a handful of counts. The chain recombines TRBV20-1 with TRBJ2-5; D is undetermined. The ends were cut back, 5 bases at V and 2 bases at J, with 15 bases in the middle. The CDR3 consists of 14 residues. The germline gives CDR1 DFQATT, CDR2 SNEGSKA (reference sequence). This CDR3 is CSARNWLEQETQYF. CDR3 nucleotides: TGCAGTGCTCGCAATTGGCTTGAACAAGAGACCCAGTACTTC.